This T cell receptor (beta chain) stems from a study of blood T cell repertoires in COVID-19. In the study overall: From the United States, Italy and Spain came samples of acute and convalescent COVID-19. The cDNA or gDNA used as material had been derived from T cells, B-cell-depleted T cells, or PBMCs.

Authors' analysis steps: Estimation of nucleated cell counts relied on the amplification of reference gene primers. Generated by immunoSEQ multiplex PCR, the TCRdb table keeps only in-frame clones and is missing some. The D gene and trimming were derived from the DNA, and the V and J assignments and clone size from that table. This sample has about 150,000 clones, with around 79% found just once. The CDR3 extends over 15 amino acids. Losses at the gene ends were 4 bases for V and 4 bases for J; bases not matched to a gene: 7. Germline V gene lookup returns CDR1 MGHRA and CDR2 YSYEKL. Sequenced: peripheral blood. This clonotype was sampled from an older man with acute or convalescent COVID-19. The gene calls are TRBV4-1 and TRBJ1-5; TRBD1 matches 7 bases. The CDR3 reads CASSPPTGRNQPQHF. CDR3 DNA sequence: TGCGCCAGCAGCCCACCGACAGGGCGTAATCAGCCCCAGCATTTT.